The sequence of this T cell receptor beta chain was determined in a study of post-analysis software for immune sequencing data. Study background: Relapsing-remitting, secondary progressive and progressive-relapsing forms made up the multiple sclerosis disease courses. Points from the study as a whole: Co-batched samples clustered tightly together by F measure. Compared against controls, patients with multiple sclerosis displayed significantly lower normalized Chao1 diversity. Elevated frequency relative to controls characterized 4 or 5 TRBV segments in patients, TRBV5-6, TRBV5-1 and TRBV20-1 among them.

CDR1 and CDR2 from the germline V gene are ENHRY and SYGVKD. Germline trimming cut 2 bases from V and 7 bases from J; bases unmatched to any gene: 9. The CDR3 has 16 amino acids. Ten or more counts support this clonotype. Its cognate antigen is unknown. Unique molecular identifiers were carried by the TCR beta cDNA libraries. TCRdb analysed the PCR reads with MiXCR anew, one entry per CDR3 protein. The table includes roughly 540,000 distinct CDR3 sequences, 34% detected once. This TCR derives from a girl under 18 with multiple sclerosis. Sequencing was done on a sample of blood. V gene TRBV10-3 combines with J gene TRBJ2-3, with 10 bases that match TRBD2. The CDR3 is CAISEGLADLGYTQYF. DNA for the CDR3: TGTGCCATCAGTGAGGGACTAGCGGATCTAGGGTATACGCAGTATTTT.